The source of this T cell receptor beta chain is a study of CXCR3-negative and CXCR3-positive naive CD8 T cells. UMI-labeled 5' RACE yielded the TRB cDNA libraries. TCRdb reprocessed the 5' RACE reads, keeping one entry per CDR3 protein, no DNA. In total, the table holds 50,000 to 75,000 distinct CDR3 sequences. This CDR3 spans 16 amino acids. Per the germline V gene, CDR1 is SEHNR and CDR2 is FQNEAQ (reference sequence). Those CD8+ T cells considered naive were CD45RO-CCR7+CD27+CD95-. Sequenced input: naive CXCR3- CD8+ T cells from blood. Subset indicated: CD45RO-CCR7+CD27+CD95- naive CD8+ T cells lacking CXCR3 (TNR3-). V usage is TRBV7-9 and J usage is TRBJ2-7; the TCRdb D gene call, TRBD1, has no DNA to confirm it. This receptor was identified in a human donor in good health. Some clones in this sample may be carry-over from other donors' samples. CDR3 residues: CASSFYADRENYEQYF.